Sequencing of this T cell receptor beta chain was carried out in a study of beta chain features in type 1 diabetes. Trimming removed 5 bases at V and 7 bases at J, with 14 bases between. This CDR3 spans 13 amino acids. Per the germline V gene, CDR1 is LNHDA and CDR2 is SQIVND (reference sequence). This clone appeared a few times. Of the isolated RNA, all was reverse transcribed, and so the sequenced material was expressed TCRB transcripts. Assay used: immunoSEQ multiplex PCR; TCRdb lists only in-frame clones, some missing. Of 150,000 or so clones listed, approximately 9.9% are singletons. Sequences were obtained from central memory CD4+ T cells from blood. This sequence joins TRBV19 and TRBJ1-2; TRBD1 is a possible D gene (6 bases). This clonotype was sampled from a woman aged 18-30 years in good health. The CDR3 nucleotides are TGTGCCAGTAGTCCCGGGTTACAGGGTGGCTACACCTTC. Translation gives CASSPGLQGGYTF.